The sequence of this T cell receptor beta chain was determined in a study of T cells in Graves' hyperthyroidism and ophthalmopathy. Amplified regions were TCR beta CDR3 sequences from RNA transcripts. The HTBI set primed first-round TCR CDR3 RT-PCR. TCRdb fed the multiplex PCR reads into MiXCR, producing one record per CDR3 protein. This table holds hundreds of thousands of distinct CDR3 sequences, approximately 13% found once. This clonotype was recorded at least ten times. The clonotype comes from a woman aged 18-35 years with Graves' hyperthyroidism. Sequencing input: blood.

Here the CDR3 reads CATSDRVRAEAFF. The CDR3 DNA is TGTGCCACCAGTGATCGGGTGAGGGCTGAAGCTTTCTTT. This chain uses TRBV24-1 with TRBJ1-1; D is unresolved. The CDR3 is 13 amino acids. With 3 bases removed from V and 6 bases from J, the gap between germline ends came to 10 bases. Germline values: CDR1 KGHDR, CDR2 SFDVKD.